Listed here is a single TCR beta chain. Its matching antigen is unknown. Trimming took 0 bases from V and 9 from J, leaving 13 bases between them. Looked up from germline, CDR1 is SGHDT and CDR2 is YYEEEE. This CDR3 is built from 15 residues. The sample belongs to a study of shared clonotypes between healthy human individuals. Overall study context: Those who served as donors were a couple of women and three men between the ages of 18 and 49. General study results and limits: A handful of donors showed sharing of about 5.5% of naive CD4 clonotypes.

In the naive CD8 group, cells lacked CD45RO and were positively selected for CCR7, so terminally differentiated effector memory CD45RA+ cells were left out. None of the donors, who were healthy HIV-negative adults, had recently had acute infections or vaccinations. The assay was immunoSEQ multiplex PCR, and TCRdb's table has in-frame clones only and misses some. The data contain some 2,000,000 clones, about 95% of them singletons. This receptor was taken from a man aged 18-30 years in good health. The chain combines TRBV5-6 with TRBJ1-6; D is unresolved. Sequences were obtained from naive CD8+ T cells sorted from blood. CDR3 protein: CASSLAQGGFSPLHF. The CDR3 DNA reads TGTGCCAGCAGCTTGGCGCAAGGAGGGTTTTCACCCCTCCACTTT.